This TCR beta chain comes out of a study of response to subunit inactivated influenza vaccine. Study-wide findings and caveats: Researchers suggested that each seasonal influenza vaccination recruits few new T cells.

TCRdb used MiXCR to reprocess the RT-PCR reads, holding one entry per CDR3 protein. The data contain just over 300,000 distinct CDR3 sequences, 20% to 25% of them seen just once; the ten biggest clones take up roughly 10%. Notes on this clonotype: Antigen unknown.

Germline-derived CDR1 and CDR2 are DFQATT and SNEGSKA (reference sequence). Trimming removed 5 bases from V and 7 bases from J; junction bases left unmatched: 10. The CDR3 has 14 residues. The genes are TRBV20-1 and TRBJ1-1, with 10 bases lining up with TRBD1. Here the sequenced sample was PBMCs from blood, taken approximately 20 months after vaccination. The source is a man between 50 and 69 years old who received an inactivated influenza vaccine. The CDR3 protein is CSAPNPGQGVEAFF. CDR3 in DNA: TGCAGTGCTCCGAACCCTGGACAGGGGGTTGAAGCTTTCTTT.